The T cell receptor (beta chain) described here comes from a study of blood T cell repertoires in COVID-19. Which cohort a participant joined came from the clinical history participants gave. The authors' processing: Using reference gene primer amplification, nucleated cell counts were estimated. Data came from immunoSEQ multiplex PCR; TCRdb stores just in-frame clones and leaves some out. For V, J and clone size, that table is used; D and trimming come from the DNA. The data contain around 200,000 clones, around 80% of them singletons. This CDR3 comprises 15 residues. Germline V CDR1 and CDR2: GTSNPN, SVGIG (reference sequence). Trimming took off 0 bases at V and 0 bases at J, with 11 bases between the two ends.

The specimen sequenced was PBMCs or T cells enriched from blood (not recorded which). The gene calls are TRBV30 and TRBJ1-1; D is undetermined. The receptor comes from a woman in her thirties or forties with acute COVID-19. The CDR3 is CAWSVGLGLNTEAFF. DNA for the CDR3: TGTGCCTGGAGTGTCGGGTTAGGATTGAACACTGAAGCTTTCTTT. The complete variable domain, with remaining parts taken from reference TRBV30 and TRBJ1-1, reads SQTIHQWPATLVQPVGSPLSLECTVEGTSNPNLYWYRQAAGRGLQLLFYSVGIGQISSEVPQNLSASRPQDRQFILSSKKLLLSDSGFYLCAWSVGLGLNTEAFFGQGTRLTVV.